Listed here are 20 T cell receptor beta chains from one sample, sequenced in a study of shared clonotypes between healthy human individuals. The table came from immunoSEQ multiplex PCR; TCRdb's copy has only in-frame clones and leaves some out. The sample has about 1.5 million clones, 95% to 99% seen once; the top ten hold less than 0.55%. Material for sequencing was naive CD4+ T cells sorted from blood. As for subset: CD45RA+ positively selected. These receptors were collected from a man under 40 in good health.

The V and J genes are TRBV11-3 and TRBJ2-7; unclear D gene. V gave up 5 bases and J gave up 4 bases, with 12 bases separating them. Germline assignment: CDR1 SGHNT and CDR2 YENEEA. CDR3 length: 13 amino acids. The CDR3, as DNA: TGTGCCAGCAGCGATCGAAACTCATACGAGCAGTACTTC. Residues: CASSDRNSYEQYF.

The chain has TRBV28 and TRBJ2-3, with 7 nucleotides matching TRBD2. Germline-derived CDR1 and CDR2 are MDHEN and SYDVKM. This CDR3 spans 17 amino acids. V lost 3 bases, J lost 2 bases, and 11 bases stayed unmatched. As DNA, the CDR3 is TGTGCCAGCAGTTTCGGGGGGAGTCCAGATTTCACAGATACGCAGTATTTT. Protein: CASSFGGSPDFTDTQYF.

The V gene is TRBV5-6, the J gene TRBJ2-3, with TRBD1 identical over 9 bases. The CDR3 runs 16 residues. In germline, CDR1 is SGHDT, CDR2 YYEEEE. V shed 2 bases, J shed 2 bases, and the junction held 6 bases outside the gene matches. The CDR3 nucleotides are TGTGCCAGCAGCTTACGGACAGGGGCACCCACAGATACGCAGTATTTT. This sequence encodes CASSLRTGAPTDTQYF.

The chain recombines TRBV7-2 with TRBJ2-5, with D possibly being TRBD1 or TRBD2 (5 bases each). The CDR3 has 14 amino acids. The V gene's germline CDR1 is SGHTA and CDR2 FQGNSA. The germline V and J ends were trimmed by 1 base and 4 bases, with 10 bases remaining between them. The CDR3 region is CASSLGGALETQYF. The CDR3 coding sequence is TGTGCCAGCAGCTTAGGAGGGGCCTTAGAGACCCAGTACTTC.

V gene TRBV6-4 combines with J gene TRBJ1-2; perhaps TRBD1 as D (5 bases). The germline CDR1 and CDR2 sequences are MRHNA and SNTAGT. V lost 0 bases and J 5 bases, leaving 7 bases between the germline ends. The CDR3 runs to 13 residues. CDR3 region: CASSDSWGYGYTF. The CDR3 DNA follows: TGTGCCAGCAGTGACTCATGGGGGTATGGCTACACCTTC.

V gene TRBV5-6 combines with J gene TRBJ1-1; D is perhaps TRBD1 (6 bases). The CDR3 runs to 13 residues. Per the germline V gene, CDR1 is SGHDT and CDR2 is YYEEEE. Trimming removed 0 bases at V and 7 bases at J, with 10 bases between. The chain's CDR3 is CASSLDQQGEAFF. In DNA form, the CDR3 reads TGTGCCAGCAGCTTGGACCAACAGGGTGAAGCTTTCTTT.

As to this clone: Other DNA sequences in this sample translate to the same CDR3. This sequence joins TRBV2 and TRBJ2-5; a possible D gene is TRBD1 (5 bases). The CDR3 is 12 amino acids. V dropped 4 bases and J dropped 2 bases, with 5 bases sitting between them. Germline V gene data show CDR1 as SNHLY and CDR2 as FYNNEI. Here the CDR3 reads CASSGQQETQYF. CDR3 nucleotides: TGTGCCAGCAGTGGACAGCAAGAGACCCAGTACTTC.

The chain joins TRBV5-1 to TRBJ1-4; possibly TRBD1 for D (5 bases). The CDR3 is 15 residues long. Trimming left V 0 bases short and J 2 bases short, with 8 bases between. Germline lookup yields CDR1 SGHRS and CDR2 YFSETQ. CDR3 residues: CASSLDAGTNEKLFF. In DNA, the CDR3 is TGCGCCAGCAGCTTGGATGCAGGGACTAATGAAAAACTGTTTTTT.

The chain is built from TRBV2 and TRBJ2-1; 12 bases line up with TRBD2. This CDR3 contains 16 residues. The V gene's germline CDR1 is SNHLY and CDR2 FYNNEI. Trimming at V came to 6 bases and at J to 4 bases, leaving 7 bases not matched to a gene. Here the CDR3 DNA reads TGTGCCAGCAGGCCCACTAGCGGGAGGTCATACAATGAGCAGTTCTTC. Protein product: CASRPTSGRSYNEQFF.

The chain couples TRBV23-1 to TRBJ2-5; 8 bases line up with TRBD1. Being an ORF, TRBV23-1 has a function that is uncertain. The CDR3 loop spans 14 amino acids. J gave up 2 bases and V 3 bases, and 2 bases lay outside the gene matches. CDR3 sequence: CASSQQGAQETQYF. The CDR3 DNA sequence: TGCGCCAGCAGTCAGCAGGGGGCTCAAGAGACCCAGTACTTC.

CDR3 DNA sequence: TGTGCCAGCAGTGGGAGGAGCTCTGGAAACACCATATATTTT. As protein: CASSGRSSGNTIYF. V gene TRBV2 combines with J gene TRBJ1-3; no reliable D call. This CDR3 is 14 amino acids long. Deletions cut 4 bases from V and 0 bases from J, with 7 bases between. Germline V gives CDR1 SNHLY, CDR2 FYNNEI.

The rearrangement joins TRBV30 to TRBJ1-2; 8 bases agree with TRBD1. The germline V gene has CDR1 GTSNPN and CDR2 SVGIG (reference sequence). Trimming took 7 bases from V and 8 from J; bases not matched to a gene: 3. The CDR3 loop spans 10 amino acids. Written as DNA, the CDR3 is TGTGCCTTTGCAGGGGGCGGCTACACCTTC. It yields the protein CAFAGGGYTF.

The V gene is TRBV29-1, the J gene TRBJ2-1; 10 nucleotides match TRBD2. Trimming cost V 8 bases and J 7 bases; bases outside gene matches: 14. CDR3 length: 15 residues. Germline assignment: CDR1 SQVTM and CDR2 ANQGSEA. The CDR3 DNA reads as TGCAGCTTTAAAGGGCTAGCGGGAGTTTATAATGAGCAGTTCTTC. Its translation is CSFKGLAGVYNEQFF.

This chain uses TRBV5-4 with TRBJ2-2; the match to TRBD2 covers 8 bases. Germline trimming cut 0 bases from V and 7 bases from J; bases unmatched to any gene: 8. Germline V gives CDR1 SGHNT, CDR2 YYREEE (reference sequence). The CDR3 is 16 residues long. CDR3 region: CASSLANGRAFGELFF. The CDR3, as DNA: TGTGCCAGCAGCTTGGCCAACGGGAGGGCTTTCGGGGAGCTGTTTTTT.

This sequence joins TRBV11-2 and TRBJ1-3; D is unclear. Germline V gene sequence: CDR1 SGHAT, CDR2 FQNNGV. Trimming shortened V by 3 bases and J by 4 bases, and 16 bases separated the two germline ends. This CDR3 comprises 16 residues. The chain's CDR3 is CASSFLTPRSGNTIYF. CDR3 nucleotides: TGTGCCAGCAGCTTTTTGACCCCAAGGTCCGGAAACACCATATATTTT.

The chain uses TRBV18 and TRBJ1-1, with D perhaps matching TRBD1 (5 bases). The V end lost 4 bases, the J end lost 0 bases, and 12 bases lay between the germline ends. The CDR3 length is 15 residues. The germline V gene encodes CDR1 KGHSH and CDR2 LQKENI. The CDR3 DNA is TGTGCCAGCTCACATAAGACAGACCTGAACACTGAAGCTTTCTTT. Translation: CASSHKTDLNTEAFF.

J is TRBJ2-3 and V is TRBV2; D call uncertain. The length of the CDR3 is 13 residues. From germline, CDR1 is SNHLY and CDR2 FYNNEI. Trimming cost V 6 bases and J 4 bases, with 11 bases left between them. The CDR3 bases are TGTGCCAGCAGACCGGGTTCGGCAGATACGCAGTATTTT. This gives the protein CASRPGSADTQYF. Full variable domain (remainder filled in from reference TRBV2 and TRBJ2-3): EPEVTQTPSHQVTQMGQEVILRCVPISNHLYFYWYRQILGQKVEFLVSFYNNEISEKSEIFDDQFSVERPDGSNFTLKIRSTKLEDSAMYFCASRPGSADTQYFGPGTRLTVL.

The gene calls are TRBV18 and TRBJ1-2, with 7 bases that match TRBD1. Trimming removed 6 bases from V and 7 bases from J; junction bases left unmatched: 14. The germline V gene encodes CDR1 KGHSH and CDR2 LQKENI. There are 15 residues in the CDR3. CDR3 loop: CASSPTGLEYSGYTF. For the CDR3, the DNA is TGTGCCAGCTCGCCGACAGGGTTAGAATACAGTGGCTACACCTTC.

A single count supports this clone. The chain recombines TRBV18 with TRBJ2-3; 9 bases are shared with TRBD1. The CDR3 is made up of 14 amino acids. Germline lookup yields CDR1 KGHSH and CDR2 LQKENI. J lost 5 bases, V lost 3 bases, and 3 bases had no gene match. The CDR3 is CASSPTGGGDTQYF. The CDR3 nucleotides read TGTGCCAGCTCACCTACAGGGGGCGGAGATACGCAGTATTTT.

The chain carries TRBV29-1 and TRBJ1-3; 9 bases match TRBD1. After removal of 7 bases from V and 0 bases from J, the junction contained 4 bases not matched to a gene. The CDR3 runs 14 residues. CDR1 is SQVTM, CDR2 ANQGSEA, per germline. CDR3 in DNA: TGCAGCGCAGGACAGGGGATCTCTGGAAACACCATATATTTT. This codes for CSAGQGISGNTIYF.